This entry features one T cell receptor beta chain sequence. Study processing details: The authors estimated nucleated cell counts from reference gene primer amplification. TCRdb's table, derived via immunoSEQ multiplex PCR, lists solely in-frame clones and lacks some. The DNA gave D and trimming, while V, J and clone size come from that table. The sample has some 190,000 clones; 82% are singletons. V was pared by 6 bases and J by 7 bases, with 11 bases of the junction left unmatched. This CDR3 contains 15 residues. Germline V CDR1 and CDR2: SEHNR, FQNEAQ (reference sequence). It was during active infection that Seattle patients were enrolled and then longitudinally followed. These data are taken from a study of blood T cell repertoires in COVID-19.

The chain is built from TRBV7-9 and TRBJ1-5; 8 bases are shared with TRBD1. The sequenced sample was peripheral blood. This sequence was found in a woman aged 55 to 70 with COVID-19, enrolled during active disease. CDR3 in amino acids: CASSHPGGAEQPQHF. Written as DNA, the CDR3 is TGTGCCAGCAGTCATCCAGGGGGCGCAGAACAGCCCCAGCATTTT.